This T cell receptor (beta chain) was sequenced during a study of sequential checkpoint blockade in melanoma. This clone showed up just a few times. Only in-frame clones appear in the TCRdb table, and some are missing; sequencing was by immunoSEQ multiplex PCR. Counted here are approximately 28,000 clones, over 80% occurring once; the ten biggest clones make up approximately 16%. Documented treatment: randomized to nivolumab then ipilimumab (arm A) or the reverse (arm B). No patient had prior DNA-damaging chemotherapy. Live CD3+CD8+ CD19− CD56− cells were sorted from PBMCs. Germline CDR1 is MNHEY and CDR2 is SMNVEV (reference sequence). The CDR3 is 13 amino acids. V lost 0 bases, J lost 7 bases, and 7 bases lay in between.

This sequence joins TRBV27 and TRBJ2-1; D is perhaps TRBD2 (6 bases). The clonotype was recovered from a human donor with melanoma. The sample consisted of CD8+ T cells sorted from blood (inferred from file names), taken from a patient given nivolumab and ipilimumab in sequence. CDR3 in amino acids: CASSLSEGNEQFF. The CDR3 region has the DNA TGTGCCAGCAGTTTATCGGAGGGAAATGAGCAGTTCTTC.